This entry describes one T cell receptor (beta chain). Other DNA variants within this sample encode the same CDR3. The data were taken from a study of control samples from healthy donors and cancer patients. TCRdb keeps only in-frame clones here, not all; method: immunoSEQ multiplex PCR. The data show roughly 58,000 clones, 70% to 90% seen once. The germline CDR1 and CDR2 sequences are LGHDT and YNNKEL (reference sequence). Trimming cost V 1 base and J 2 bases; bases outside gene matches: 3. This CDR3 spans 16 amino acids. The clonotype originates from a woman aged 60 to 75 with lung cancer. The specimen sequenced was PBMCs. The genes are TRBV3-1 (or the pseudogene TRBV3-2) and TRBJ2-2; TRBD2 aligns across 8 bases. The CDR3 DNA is TGTGCCAGCAGCCAAGGTCTAGCGGGTAACACCGGGGAGCTGTTTTTT. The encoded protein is CASSQGLAGNTGELFF.